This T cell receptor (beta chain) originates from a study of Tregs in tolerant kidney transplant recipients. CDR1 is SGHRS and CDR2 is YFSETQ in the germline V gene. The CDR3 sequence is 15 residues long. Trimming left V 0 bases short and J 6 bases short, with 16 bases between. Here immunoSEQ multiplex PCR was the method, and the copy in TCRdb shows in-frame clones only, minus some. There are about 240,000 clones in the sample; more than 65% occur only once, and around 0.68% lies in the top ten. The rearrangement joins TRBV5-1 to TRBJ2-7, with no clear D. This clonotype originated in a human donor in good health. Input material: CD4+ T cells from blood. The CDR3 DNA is TGCGCCAGCAGCTTGGTAGGCCCACCTTCAGGCGAGCAGTACTTC. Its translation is CASSLVGPPSGEQYF.